The T cell receptor (beta chain) under discussion was sequenced for a study of control samples from healthy donors and cancer patients. Assay used: immunoSEQ multiplex PCR; TCRdb lists only in-frame clones, some missing. The sample contains some 76,000 clones, around nine tenths of which appear only once. V lost 5 bases and J 3 bases, leaving 4 bases between the germline ends. The CDR3 contains 10 residues. In germline, CDR1 is SQVTM, CDR2 ANQGSEA. This TCR derives from a man in his sixties with lung cancer. The V and J genes are TRBV29-1 and TRBJ2-5; D not resolved. The specimen sequenced was PBMCs. The CDR3 loop is CSVLKETQYF. In nucleotides, the CDR3 is TGCAGCGTTCTCAAAGAGACCCAGTACTTC.